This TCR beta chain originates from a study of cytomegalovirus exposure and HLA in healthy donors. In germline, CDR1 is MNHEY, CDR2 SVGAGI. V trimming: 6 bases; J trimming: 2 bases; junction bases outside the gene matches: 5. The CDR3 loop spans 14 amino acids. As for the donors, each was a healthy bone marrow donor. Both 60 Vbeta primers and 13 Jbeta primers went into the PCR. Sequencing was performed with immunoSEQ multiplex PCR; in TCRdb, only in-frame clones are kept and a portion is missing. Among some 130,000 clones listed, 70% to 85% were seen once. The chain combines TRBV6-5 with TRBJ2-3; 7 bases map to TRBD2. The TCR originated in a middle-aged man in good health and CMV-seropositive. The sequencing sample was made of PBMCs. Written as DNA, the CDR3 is TGTGCCAGCAGCTTTAGCGGGCACACAGATACGCAGTATTTT. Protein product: CASSFSGHTDTQYF.